Sequencing of this T cell receptor (beta chain) was carried out in a study of beta chain features in type 1 diabetes. Germline CDR1 LGHNA, CDR2 YSLEER. The CDR3 spans 14 residues. V lost 0 bases and J 7 bases, leaving 9 bases between the germline ends. Remarks on this clone: What it binds is unknown.

General study results and limits: The study found that naive, central memory and Treg TCRB repertoires appeared more similar in patients than in healthy donors. Shorter TCRB CDR3s, moderately but significantly so, marked every one of the four CD4+ subsets in Type 1 diabetes patients. The study left unresolved whether HLA type influences TCRB rearrangement.

By way of CD45RO/CCR7/CD25/CD127/CD95/CD27, the CD4+ regulatory, stem cell-like memory, central memory and naive cells were sorted. Expressed TCRB transcripts were sequenced after all isolated RNA was converted to cDNA. The method was immunoSEQ multiplex PCR; TCRdb's version includes in-frame clones alone and lacks a portion of them. The sample yields about 370,000 clones, 8.5% to 10% seen once. The chain couples TRBV4-3 to TRBJ2-2, with D possibly being TRBD2 (5 bases). Sequencing was done on a sample of central memory CD4+ T cells from blood. The TCR originated in a young man with type 1 diabetes. For the CDR3, the DNA is TGCGCCAGCAGCCAAGAAGGGAGATTCGGGGAGCTGTTTTTT. Encoded protein: CASSQEGRFGELFF.